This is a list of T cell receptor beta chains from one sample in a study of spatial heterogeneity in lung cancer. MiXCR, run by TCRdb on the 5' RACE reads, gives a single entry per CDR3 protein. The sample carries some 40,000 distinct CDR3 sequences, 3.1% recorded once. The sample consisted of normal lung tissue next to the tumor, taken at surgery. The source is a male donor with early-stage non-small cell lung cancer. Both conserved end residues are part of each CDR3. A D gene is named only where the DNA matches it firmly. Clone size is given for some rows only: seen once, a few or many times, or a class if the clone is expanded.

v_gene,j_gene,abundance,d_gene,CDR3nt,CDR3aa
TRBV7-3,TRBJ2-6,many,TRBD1,TGTGCCAGCGGACAGGGGGCCAATAGTGGGGCCAACGTCCTGACTTTC,CASGQGANSGANVLTF
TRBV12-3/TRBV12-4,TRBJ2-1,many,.,TGTGCCAGCAGTTTATCCCGGCAGGGTTACAATGAGCAGTTCTTC,CASSLSRQGYNEQFF
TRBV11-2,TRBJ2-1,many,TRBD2,TGTGCCAGCAGCTCCTTGAGGCAGACTAGCGGGGACAATGAGCAGTTCTTC,CASSSLRQTSGDNEQFF
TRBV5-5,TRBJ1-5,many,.,TGTGCCAGCAGCTCCTCTGGGGCGGTCAATCAGCCCCAGCATTTT,CASSSSGAVNQPQHF
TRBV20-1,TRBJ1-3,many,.,TGCAGTGCTAGGGAGGACTCTGGAAACACCATATATTTT,CSAREDSGNTIYF
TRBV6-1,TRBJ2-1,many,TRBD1,TGTGCCAGCCTCCCGGGACAGGGTTCCTACAATGAGCAGTTCTTC,CASLPGQGSYNEQFF
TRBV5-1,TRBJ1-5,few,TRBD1,TGCGCCAGCAGGACAGGGTTAGGGGATCAGCCCCAGCATTTT,CASRTGLGDQPQHF
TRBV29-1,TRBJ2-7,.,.,TGCAGCGTTGCCTCCCCGGGACATTCCTACGAGCAGTACTTC,CSVASPGHSYEQYF
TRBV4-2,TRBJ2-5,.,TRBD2,TGTGCCAGCAGCCAAGATCCGGCGGGGACTAGCGGGGCGAGAGAGACCCAGTACTTC,CASSQDPAGTSGARETQYF
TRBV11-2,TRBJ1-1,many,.,TGTGCCAGCAGCCCTCGGGCAGGGAACACTGAAGCTTTCTTT,CASSPRAGNTEAFF
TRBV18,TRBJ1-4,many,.,TGTGCCAGCTCACGGGGAATGGGTGAAAAACTGTTTTTT,CASSRGMGEKLFF
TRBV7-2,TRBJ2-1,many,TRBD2,TGTGCCAGCAGTCTGGGACTAGCGGAGTACAATGAGCAGTTCTTC,CASSLGLAEYNEQFF
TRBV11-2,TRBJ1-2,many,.,TGTGCCAGCAGCCCCATCAGCCTTGTCTATGGCTACACCTTC,CASSPISLVYGYTF
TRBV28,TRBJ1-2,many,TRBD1,TGTGCCAGCAGCCCAAGACAGGGTTTCTATGGCTACACCTTC,CASSPRQGFYGYTF
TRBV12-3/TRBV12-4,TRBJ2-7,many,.,TGTGCCAGCAGTCGAGACCGGACGGGTCTTGATTACTTC,CASSRDRTGLDYF
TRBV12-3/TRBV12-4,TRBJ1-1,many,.,TGTGCCAGCAGCTTCTATACTGAAGCTTTCTTT,CASSFYTEAFF
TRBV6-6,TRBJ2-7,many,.,TGTGCCAGCAGTTCCCGGGACCCCTACGAGCAGTACTTC,CASSSRDPYEQYF
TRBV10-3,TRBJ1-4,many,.,TGTGCCATCAGGTGGCTGGACATCCGTCGGAGAAAACTGTTTTTT,CAIRWLDIRRRKLFF
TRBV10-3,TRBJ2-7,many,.,TGTGCCATCAGTGACTCGACAGCCCCCTTCCACGAGCAGTACTTC,CAISDSTAPFHEQYF
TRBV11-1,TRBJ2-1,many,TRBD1,TGTGCCAGCAGCTTACAGGGGGCGGGTTACAATGAGCAGTTCTTC,CASSLQGAGYNEQFF
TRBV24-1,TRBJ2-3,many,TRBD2,TGTGCCACCAGTGACCCCGATGGACTAGCGGGAGTGGATACGCAGTATTTT,CATSDPDGLAGVDTQYF
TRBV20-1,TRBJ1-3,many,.,TGCAGTGCTAGAGAGGGGGTTGCAAACACCATATATTTT,CSAREGVANTIYF
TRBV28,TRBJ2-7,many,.,TGTGCCAGCACCGACCGGACACGCTCCTACGAGCAGTACTTC,CASTDRTRSYEQYF
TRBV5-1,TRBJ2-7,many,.,TGCGCCAGCAGCGACGGGACACCCTACGAGCAGTACTTC,CASSDGTPYEQYF
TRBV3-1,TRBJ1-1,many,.,TGTGCCAGCAGCGACGGGGGTGAAGCTTTCTTT,CASSDGGEAFF
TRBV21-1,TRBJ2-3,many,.,TGTGCCAGCAGCAAAGCGATGGGGGGCCCTGGTTTTAAGACAGATACGCAGTATTTT,CASSKAMGGPGFKTDTQYF
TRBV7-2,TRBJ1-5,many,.,TGTGCCAGCAGCATAGGGGGCAATCAGCCCCAGCATTTT,CASSIGGNQPQHF
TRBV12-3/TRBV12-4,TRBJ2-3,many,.,TGTGCCAGCAGCCGTCAAGATACGCAGTATTTT,CASSRQDTQYF
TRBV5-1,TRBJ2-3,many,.,TGCGCCAGCACCCCTAACCCTGTCGGGGGCCGCACAGATACGCAGTATTTT,CASTPNPVGGRTDTQYF
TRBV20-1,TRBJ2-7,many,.,TGCAGTGCTAGATTAGGACTACCATGGGAGCAGTACTTC,CSARLGLPWEQYF
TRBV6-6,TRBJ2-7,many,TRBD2,TGTGCCAGCAGTACCCGCCAGTGGACTAGCGGGAGTTCCTACGAGCAGTACTTC,CASSTRQWTSGSSYEQYF
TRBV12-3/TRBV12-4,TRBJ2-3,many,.,TGTGCCAGCTTTCTCTCTCCGGGGGATACGCAGTATTTT,CASFLSPGDTQYF
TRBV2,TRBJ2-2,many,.,TGTGCCAGCAGTGCGCAGACCGGGGAGCTGTTTTTT,CASSAQTGELFF
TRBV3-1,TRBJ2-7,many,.,TGTGCCAGCAGCCTAGTCGGGATGGCAGCGAGGGAGCAGTACTTC,CASSLVGMAAREQYF
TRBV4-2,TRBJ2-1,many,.,TGTGCCAGCAGCCAAGGATTGGGATGGACTGAGCAGTTCTTC,CASSQGLGWTEQFF
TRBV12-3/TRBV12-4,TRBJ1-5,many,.,TGTGCCAGCACCTGGGGGGGCGACCAGCCCCAGCATTTT,CASTWGGDQPQHF
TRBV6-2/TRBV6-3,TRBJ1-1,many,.,TGTGCCAGCAGTTCCCCCCGGGGTTTGAACACTGAAGCTTTCTTT,CASSSPRGLNTEAFF
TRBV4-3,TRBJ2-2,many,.,TGCGCCAGCAGCCAAGATCTCGGGGCTGCCGGGGAGCTGTTTTTT,CASSQDLGAAGELFF
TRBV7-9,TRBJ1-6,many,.,TGTGCCAGCAGCAAGTCGGGTTTAAATTCACCCCTCCACTTT,CASSKSGLNSPLHF
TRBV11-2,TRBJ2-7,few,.,TGTGCCAGCAGCTTTTCCCTAGGGACGTACGAGCAGTACTTC,CASSFSLGTYEQYF
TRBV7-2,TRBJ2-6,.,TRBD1,TGTGCCAGCAACCCAGGCAGGGGGCTAGCTGGGGCCAACGTCCTGACTTTC,CASNPGRGLAGANVLTF
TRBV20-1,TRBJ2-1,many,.,TGCAGTGCTACTAGCGCTCACAATGAGCAGTTCTTC,CSATSAHNEQFF
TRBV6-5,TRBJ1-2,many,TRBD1,TGTGCCAGCAGTTCCTCAGGGGGAAGGGGCTACACCTTC,CASSSSGGRGYTF
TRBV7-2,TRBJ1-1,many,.,TGTGCCAGCAGCTTAGCTGTAAGGGGTACTGAAGCTTTCTTT,CASSLAVRGTEAFF
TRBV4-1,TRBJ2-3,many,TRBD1,TGCGCCAGCAGCCTCAGGGACAGCCCAGATACGCAGTATTTT,CASSLRDSPDTQYF
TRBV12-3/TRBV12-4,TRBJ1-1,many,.,TGTGCCAGCAGTTTATTTTCCGGGGGTACTGAAGCTTTCTTT,CASSLFSGGTEAFF
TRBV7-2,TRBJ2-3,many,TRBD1,TGTGCCAGCAGCTTACAGGGGGCCACAGATACGCAGTATTTT,CASSLQGATDTQYF
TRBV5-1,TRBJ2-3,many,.,TGCGCCAGCAGCGGGGGAACAGCTTGGGCCACAGATACGCAGTATTTT,CASSGGTAWATDTQYF
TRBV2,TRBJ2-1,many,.,TGTGCCAGCACGGACAGCCACCCGAGAGATGAGCAGTTCTTC,CASTDSHPRDEQFF
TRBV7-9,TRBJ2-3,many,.,TGTGCCAGCAGCTCTGGGGGTCGGCCAGATACGCAGTATTTT,CASSSGGRPDTQYF
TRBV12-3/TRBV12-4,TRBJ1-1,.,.,TGTGCCAGCAGTTTAGACGGGCGTGAAGCTTTCTTT,CASSLDGREAFF
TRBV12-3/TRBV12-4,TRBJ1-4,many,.,TGTGCCAGCAGTTTTATGGGGGTTGGTGAAAAACTGTTTTTT,CASSFMGVGEKLFF
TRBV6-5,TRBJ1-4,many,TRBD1,TGTGCCAGCAGTAAGTCGGGACAGAATGAAAAACTGTTTTTT,CASSKSGQNEKLFF
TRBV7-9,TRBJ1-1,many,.,TGTGCCAGCGCCGCGAGTGAAGCTTTCTTT,CASAASEAFF
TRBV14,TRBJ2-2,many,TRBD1,TGTGCCAGCAGCCAACGGACAGGGTCCGCGAACACCGGGGAGCTGTTTTTT,CASSQRTGSANTGELFF